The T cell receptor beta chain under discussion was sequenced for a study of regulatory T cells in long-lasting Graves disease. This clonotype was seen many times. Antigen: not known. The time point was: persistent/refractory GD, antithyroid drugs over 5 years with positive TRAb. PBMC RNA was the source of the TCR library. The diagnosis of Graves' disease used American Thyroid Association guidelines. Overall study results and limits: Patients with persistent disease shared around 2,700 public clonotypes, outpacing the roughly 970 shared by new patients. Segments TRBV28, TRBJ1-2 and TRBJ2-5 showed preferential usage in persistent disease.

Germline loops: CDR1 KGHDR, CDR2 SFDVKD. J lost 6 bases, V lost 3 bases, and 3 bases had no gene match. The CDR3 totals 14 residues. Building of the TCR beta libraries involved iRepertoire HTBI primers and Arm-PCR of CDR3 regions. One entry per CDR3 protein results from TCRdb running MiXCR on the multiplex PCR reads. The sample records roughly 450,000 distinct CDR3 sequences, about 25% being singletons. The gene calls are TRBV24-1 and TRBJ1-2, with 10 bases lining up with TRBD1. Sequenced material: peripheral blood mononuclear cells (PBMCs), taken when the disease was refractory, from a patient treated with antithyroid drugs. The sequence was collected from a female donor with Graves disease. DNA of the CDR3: TGTGCCACCAGTGATCCTGGACAGGGGGATGGCTACACCTTC. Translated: CATSDPGQGDGYTF.